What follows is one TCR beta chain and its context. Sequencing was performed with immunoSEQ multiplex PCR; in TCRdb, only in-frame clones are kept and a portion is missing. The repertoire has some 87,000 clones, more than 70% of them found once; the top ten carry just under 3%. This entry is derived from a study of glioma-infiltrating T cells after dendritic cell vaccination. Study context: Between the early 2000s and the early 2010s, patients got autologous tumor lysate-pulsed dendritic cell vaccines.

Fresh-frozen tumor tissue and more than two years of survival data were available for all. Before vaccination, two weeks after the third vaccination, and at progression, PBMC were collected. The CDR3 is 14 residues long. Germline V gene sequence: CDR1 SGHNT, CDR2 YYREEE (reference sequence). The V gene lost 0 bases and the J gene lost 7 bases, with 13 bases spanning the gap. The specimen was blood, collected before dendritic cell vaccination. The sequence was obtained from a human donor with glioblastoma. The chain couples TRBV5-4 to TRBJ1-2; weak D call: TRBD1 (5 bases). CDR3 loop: CASSLGASGFGYTF. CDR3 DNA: TGTGCCAGCAGCTTGGGGGCCTCAGGGTTTGGCTACACCTTC.